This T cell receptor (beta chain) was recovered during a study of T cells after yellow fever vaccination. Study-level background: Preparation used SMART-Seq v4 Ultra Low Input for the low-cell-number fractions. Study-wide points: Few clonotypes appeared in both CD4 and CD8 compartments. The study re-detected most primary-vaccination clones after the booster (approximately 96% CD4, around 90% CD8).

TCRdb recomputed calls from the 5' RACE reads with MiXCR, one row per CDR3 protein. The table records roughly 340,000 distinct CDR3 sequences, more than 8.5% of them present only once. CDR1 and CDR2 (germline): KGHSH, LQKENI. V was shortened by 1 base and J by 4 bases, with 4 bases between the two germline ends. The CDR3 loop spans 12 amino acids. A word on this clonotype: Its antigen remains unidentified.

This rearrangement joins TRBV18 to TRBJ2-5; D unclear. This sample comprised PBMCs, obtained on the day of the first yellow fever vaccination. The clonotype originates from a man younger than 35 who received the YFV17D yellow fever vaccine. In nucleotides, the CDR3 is TGTGCCAGCTCACCACAGAGAGAGACCCAGTACTTC. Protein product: CASSPQRETQYF.